The 10 T cell receptor beta chains below were found in one sample sequenced in a study of T cells after posttransplantation cyclophosphamide. Assay used: immunoSEQ multiplex PCR; TCRdb lists only in-frame clones, some missing. The table includes around 22,000 clones, 85% to 90% detected once. Cyclophosphamide on days +3 and +4 followed busulfan-fludarabine conditioning and a marrow graft. Here the sequenced sample was PBMCs, taken after allogeneic stem cell transplant with posttransplant cyclophosphamide. These receptors all come from a female patient younger than 45 who received an allogeneic stem cell transplant from an unrelated donor, was CMV-positive, and had no GVHD. Some T cells may be graft donor cells.

In its sample, this clone was seen a few times. V usage is TRBV7-9 and J usage is TRBJ2-1; perhaps TRBD2 as D (6 bases). The CDR3 extends over 15 amino acids. Germline CDR1 is SEHNR and CDR2 is FQNEAQ (reference sequence). V lost 5 bases and J 8 bases, leaving 19 bases between the germline ends. CDR3 amino acids: CASSRRWRGLDEQFF. The CDR3 DNA sequence: TGTGCCAGCAGCCGTAGATGGAGGGGCCTGGATGAGCAGTTCTTC.

This clone was observed a single time. The CDR3 bases are TGTGCCACCAGCAGATTCGGACAGGGCGAGCAGTACTTC. It is translated as CATSRFGQGEQYF. The chain employs TRBV15 and TRBJ2-7, with 8 bases fitting TRBD1. The CDR3 has 13 residues. Germline V CDR1 and CDR2: LNHNV, YYDKDF (reference sequence). The V segment lost 2 bases and the J segment 6 bases; nucleotides outside the gene matches: 3.

The CDR3 sequence is CTSSQGQGDPSRQYF. The CDR3 DNA is TGCACCAGCAGCCAAGGACAGGGGGACCCCTCCAGGCAGTACTTC. The genes are TRBV1 and TRBJ2-7; the table's D call, TRBD1, has no DNA check behind it. TRBV1 has pseudogene status. The CDR3 extends over 15 amino acids.

The J gene is TRBJ2-1, the V gene TRBV28; 8 bases map to TRBD2. Germline V gene lookup returns CDR1 MDHEN and CDR2 SYDVKM. The J segment lost 6 bases and the V segment lost 5 bases, leaving 12 bases of the junction unmatched. The CDR3 has 16 amino acids. This CDR3 reads CASSPPGGLGSNEQFF. In nucleotides, the CDR3 is TGTGCCAGCAGTCCCCCGGGGGGGCTGGGTAGCAATGAGCAGTTCTTC.

The chain couples TRBV19 to TRBJ2-6, with no clear D. This CDR3 spans 14 amino acids. V lost 4 bases, J lost 0 bases, and 4 bases lay in between. Germline CDR1 LNHDA, CDR2 SQIVND (reference sequence). This chain's CDR3 is CASSRASGANVLTF. As DNA, the CDR3 is TGTGCCAGTAGTAGGGCCTCTGGGGCCAACGTCCTGACTTTC.

This clone has only one observation. The chain uses TRBV9 and TRBJ2-1; tentative D call: TRBD1 (6 bases). Germline assignment: CDR1 SGDLS and CDR2 YYNGEE. V was trimmed by 0 bases and J by 6 bases, leaving 10 bases between them. CDR3 length: 14 amino acids. CDR3 sequence reads: CASSVEPRGNEQFF. For the CDR3, the DNA is TGTGCCAGCAGCGTAGAGCCCAGGGGCAATGAGCAGTTCTTC.

This chain uses TRBV10-2 with TRBJ2-7, with 7 bases fitting TRBD1. The CDR3 runs 15 residues. The germline V gene has CDR1 WSHSY and CDR2 SAAADI. The V segment lost 0 bases and the J segment 2 bases; nucleotides outside the gene matches: 4. This CDR3 reads CASSESGGTAYEQYF. CDR3 in DNA: TGCGCCAGCAGTGAGTCAGGGGGCACAGCCTACGAGCAGTACTTC.

The rearrangement joins TRBV7-9 to TRBJ1-5; 8 bases are a match to TRBD1. V was clipped by 5 bases and J by 4 bases; unmatched bases: 7. The CDR3 extends over 15 amino acids. Germline V CDR1 and CDR2: SEHNR, FQNEAQ (reference sequence). DNA for the CDR3: TGTGCCAGCAGCCCAGGGGGCCCCCCTAATCAGCCCCAGCATTTT. Translation: CASSPGGPPNQPQHF.

The V call is TRBV9, the J call TRBJ1-1, with D possibly matching TRBD1 (6 bases). CDR3 length equals 18 residues. V was trimmed by 0 bases and J by 8 bases, leaving 26 bases between them. Germline loops: CDR1 SGDLS, CDR2 YYNGEE. The CDR3 spells CASSVASRDISQGGEAFF. The CDR3 DNA sequence: TGTGCCAGCAGCGTAGCGTCCCGGGACATTTCCCAGGGTGGGGAAGCTTTCTTT. Full variable domain (outside the CDR3, taken from reference TRBV9 and TRBJ1-1): DSGVTQTPKHLITATGQRVTLRCSPRSGDLSVYWYQQSLDQGLQFLIQYYNGEERAKGNILERFSAQQFPDLHSELNLSSLELGDSALYFCASSVASRDISQGGEAFFGQGTRLTVV.

This clone was counted only a few times. The chain is built from TRBV5-6 and TRBJ1-4; 8 positions match TRBD1. The trim removed 3 bases at V and 6 bases at J, leaving 7 bases unmatched. This CDR3 is 15 amino acids long. CDR1 is SGHDT and CDR2 is YYEEEE in the germline V gene. CDR3 nucleotides: TGTGCCAGCAGCTACCGACAGGGGTGGGATGAAAAACTGTTTTTT. Encoded protein: CASSYRQGWDEKLFF.